Presented here are 24 T cell receptor beta chains from one specimen sequenced in a study of CD4+ T cells in melanoma. Assay: immunoSEQ multiplex PCR; the TCRdb copy retains only in-frame clones and omits some. The data hold over 130,000 clones, with nearly 95% observed a single time. These receptors were taken from a human donor with melanoma.

The chain recombines TRBV7-8 with TRBJ2-1; D gene uncertain. V dropped 2 bases and J dropped 4 bases, with 21 bases sitting between them. Germline-derived CDR1 and CDR2 are SGHVS and FQNEAQ. The CDR3 has 18 residues. CDR3 residues: CASSLLFRDPEEYNEQFF. CDR3 nucleotide sequence: TGTGCCAGCAGCTTATTATTTCGCGACCCCGAAGAATACAATGAGCAGTTCTTC.

This clone has a single count. This rearrangement joins TRBV7-6 to TRBJ1-1; possible D gene TRBD1, 5 bases. Germline lookup yields CDR1 SGHVS and CDR2 FNYEAQ. V was trimmed by 5 bases and J by 11 bases, leaving 18 bases between them. CDR3 size: 13 residues. The CDR3 nucleotides are TGTGCCAGCAGCGCGGGGCAGGGCGTTCAGGCTTTCTTT. Its translation is CASSAGQGVQAFF.

This rearrangement joins TRBV28 to TRBJ2-1; the D call may be TRBD1 or TRBD2 (5 bases each). V dropped 4 bases and J dropped 11 bases, with 21 bases sitting between them. This CDR3 contains 15 residues. Germline CDR1 reads MDHEN; CDR2 reads SYDVKM. CDR3 in DNA: TGTGCCAGCAGTTCATTCGAGGGGTCCTTCACGCAGCAGTTCTTC. It codes for CASSSFEGSFTQQFF.

The chain combines TRBV10-3 with TRBJ2-5; 11 nucleotides match TRBD1. Trimming took 4 bases from V and 1 from J; bases not matched to a gene: 5. Germline V gives CDR1 ENHRY, CDR2 SYGVKD. The CDR3 runs to 16 residues. CDR3 DNA sequence: TGTGCCATCAGTGGCGGGACAGGGGGTTCCCAAGAGACCCAGTACTTC. Amino acid sequence: CAISGGTGGSQETQYF.

The sample holds one count of this clone. The chain has TRBV11-2 and TRBJ2-7, with D perhaps given as TRBD1 or TRBD2 (5 bases each). From germline, CDR1 is SGHAT and CDR2 FQNNGV. Between the trimmed V and J ends, which lost 4 bases and 1 base, there was a span of 11 bases. The CDR3 runs to 14 residues. The CDR3: CASSWGTGSYEQYF. The CDR3 DNA reads TGTGCCAGCAGCTGGGGGACGGGATCCTACGAGCAGTACTTC.

The chain carries TRBV4-1 and TRBJ1-2, with 8 bases lining up with TRBD1. The CDR3 runs to 15 residues. The V gene end was trimmed by 5 bases and the J gene end by 5 bases; junction bases not matched to a gene: 10. The germline gives CDR1 MGHRA, CDR2 YSYEKL. The CDR3 DNA reads TGCGCCAGCAGCGAAGCCGGACAGGGTTCGTATGGCTACACCTTC. It is translated as CASSEAGQGSYGYTF.

The chain joins TRBV6-5 to TRBJ2-2; no definite D call. Germline V gene sequence: CDR1 MNHEY, CDR2 SVGAGI. V lost 6 bases and J 9 bases, leaving 14 bases between the germline ends. CDR3 length: 13 amino acids. The DNA of the CDR3 is TGTGCCAGCAGCCCCCGGGTGAGGCGGGAGCTGTTTTTT. Translation gives CASSPRVRRELFF.

The chain carries TRBV19 and TRBJ1-6; D is unresolved. CDR1 and CDR2 from the germline V gene are LNHDA and SQIVND (reference sequence). The CDR3 runs to 13 residues. Trimming cost V 5 bases and J 13 bases, with 15 bases left between them. CDR3 bases: TGTGCCAGTAGTCGCGATGTAGTGTCGCCCCTCCACTTT. Protein sequence: CASSRDVVSPLHF.

The CDR3 spells CASSLLANEQFF. In DNA form, the CDR3 reads TGCGCCAGCAGCTTACTAGCGAATGAGCAGTTCTTC. The chain recombines TRBV5-1 with TRBJ2-1; 7 bases agree with TRBD2. CDR1 and CDR2 (germline): SGHRS, YFSETQ. The CDR3 covers 12 residues. Germline trimming cut 2 bases from V and 7 bases from J; bases unmatched to any gene: 0.

Written as DNA, the CDR3 is TGTGCCAGCAGCCCCGGACTGACTGAAAAACTGTTTTTT. This gives the protein CASSPGLTEKLFF. The genes are TRBV5-4 and TRBJ1-4; no firm D call. Trimming stripped 4 bases from V and 7 bases from J, with 11 bases between. The germline V gene encodes CDR1 SGHNT and CDR2 YYREEE (reference sequence). This CDR3 region has 13 residues.

CDR3 protein: CASSTTSGFYNEQFF. The CDR3 nucleotides are TGTGCCAGCAGCACGACTAGCGGGTTTTACAATGAGCAGTTCTTC. This chain links TRBV9 with TRBJ2-1; 10 nucleotides agree with TRBD2. The CDR3 length is 15 residues. J lost 4 bases, V lost 4 bases, and 5 bases had no gene match. Germline lookup yields CDR1 SGDLS and CDR2 YYNGEE.

The rearrangement uses TRBV5-1 and TRBJ2-3; a weak D match, TRBD1 (6 bases). This CDR3 region has 14 residues. Germline CDR1 reads SGHRS; CDR2 reads YFSETQ. Trimming left V 7 bases short and J 0 bases short, with 12 bases between. In DNA form, the CDR3 reads TGCGCCAGCGAAAGGGGGATTAGCACAGATACGCAGTATTTT. Protein sequence: CASERGISTDTQYF.

The CDR3 is CSVNPSAGGGGTDTQYF. CDR3 coding DNA: TGCAGCGTTAACCCTTCAGCGGGGGGGGGTGGCACAGATACGCAGTATTTT. V gene TRBV29-1 combines with J gene TRBJ2-3; 10 bases align to TRBD2. The germline V gene has CDR1 SQVTM and CDR2 ANQGSEA. V gave up 5 bases and J gave up 1 base; unmatched junction bases: 12. This CDR3 contains 17 residues.

The CDR3 sequence: CASSGERGQGFTEAFF. In DNA form, the CDR3 reads TGTGCCAGCAGCGGGGAACGGGGACAGGGGTTCACTGAAGCTTTCTTT. The chain employs TRBV5-4 and TRBJ1-1, with 10 bases lining up with TRBD1. Germline V gene lookup returns CDR1 SGHNT and CDR2 YYREEE (reference sequence). V trimming: 4 bases; J trimming: 4 bases; junction bases outside the gene matches: 10. The CDR3 sequence is 16 residues long.

V gene TRBV11-2 combines with J gene TRBJ2-7; no reliable D call. The CDR3 runs 15 residues. Germline values: CDR1 SGHAT, CDR2 FQNNGV. V lost 6 bases and J 5 bases, leaving 20 bases between the germline ends. CDR3 in amino acids: CASSPQPPHTDEQYF. The CDR3 DNA sequence: TGTGCCAGCAGTCCCCAGCCCCCACACACGGACGAGCAGTACTTC.

CDR3 protein: CASSFRPLTDTQYF. CDR3 bases: TGCGCCAGCAGCTTTCGACCGCTCACAGATACGCAGTATTTT. The rearrangement joins TRBV5-1 to TRBJ2-3, with D unresolved. Germline V lookup: CDR1 SGHRS, CDR2 YFSETQ. V was cut by 2 bases and J by 2 bases, with 9 bases left in between. The CDR3 contains 14 residues.

The chain couples TRBV5-6 to TRBJ2-2; D not certain. The CDR3 length is 14 residues. Germline CDR1 SGHDT, CDR2 YYEEEE. V was cut by 4 bases and J by 6 bases, with 13 bases left in between. CDR3 region: CASSVVPTPGELFF. CDR3 coding DNA: TGTGCCAGCAGCGTTGTTCCGACCCCCGGGGAGCTGTTTTTT.

The V gene is TRBV7-9, the J gene TRBJ2-7; tentatively, D is TRBD2 (5 bases). The length of the CDR3 is 12 residues. Germline V gene sequence: CDR1 SEHNR, CDR2 FQNEAQ (reference sequence). Trimming took 2 bases from V and 7 from J, leaving 9 bases between them. The CDR3 reads CASSLSPGEQYF. DNA of the CDR3: TGTGCCAGCAGCTTATCACCGGGGGAGCAGTACTTC.

This chain connects TRBV5-1 to TRBJ2-7, with 7 bases aligning to TRBD2. The CDR3 runs 18 residues. V was clipped by 2 bases and J by 2 bases; unmatched bases: 16. Germline CDR1 SGHRS, CDR2 YFSETQ. For the CDR3, the DNA is TGCGCCAGCAGCTTCCAGCTGGTAGGGGCGGGGGTAGCCTACGAGCAGTACTTC. Translated: CASSFQLVGAGVAYEQYF.

The chain combines TRBV29-1 with TRBJ1-1; possible D gene TRBD1, 5 bases. Trimming took off 6 bases at V and 4 bases at J, with 15 bases between the two ends. The CDR3 sequence is 13 residues long. Germline V gives CDR1 SQVTM, CDR2 ANQGSEA. The CDR3 reads CSVAPTVSTEAFF. CDR3 coding DNA: TGCAGCGTAGCCCCGACAGTATCCACTGAAGCTTTCTTT.

The chain couples TRBV7-9 to TRBJ1-3; no clear D. V lost 4 bases, J lost 8 bases, and 18 bases lay in between. The germline CDR1 and CDR2 sequences are SEHNR and FQNEAQ (reference sequence). This CDR3 spans 15 amino acids. The CDR3 here is CASSSRGDTADTIYF. The CDR3 DNA reads as TGTGCCAGCAGCTCACGGGGTGACACTGCGGACACCATATATTTT.

The chain carries TRBV19 and TRBJ2-3, with 12 bases fitting TRBD2. V lost 3 bases to trimming and J lost 4 bases; unmatched junction nucleotides: 11. This CDR3 is 18 amino acids long. Looked up from germline, CDR1 is LNHDA and CDR2 is SQIVND (reference sequence). Here the CDR3 DNA reads TGTGCCAGTAGTATTTCGGCTAGCGGGGGGGCGGAGGCAGATACGCAGTATTTT. It codes for CASSISASGGAEADTQYF.

This clone has a single count. The chain employs TRBV11-2 and TRBJ2-7; 10 bases are a match to TRBD2. V trimming: 4 bases; J trimming: 0 bases; junction bases outside the gene matches: 12. The CDR3 is 18 amino acids. Per germline, CDR1 SGHAT and CDR2 FQNNGV. The CDR3 DNA follows: TGTGCCAGCAGCTACCCAACGACCACTAGCGGGGTCTCCTACGAGCAGTACTTC. Amino acid sequence: CASSYPTTTSGVSYEQYF.

The chain recombines TRBV9 with TRBJ2-3, with TRBD2 identical over 9 bases. Per the germline V gene, CDR1 is SGDLS and CDR2 is YYNGEE. V shed 0 bases, J shed 7 bases, and the junction held 9 bases outside the gene matches. This CDR3 comprises 16 residues. The CDR3 sequence: CASSVGPAGGQNTQYF. The CDR3 DNA reads TGTGCCAGCAGCGTAGGCCCCGCGGGGGGGCAAAATACGCAGTATTTT.